This T cell receptor (beta chain) was recovered during a study of CXCR3-negative and CXCR3-positive naive CD8 T cells. The authors prepared UMI-labeled TRB cDNA libraries by 5' RACE. From the 5' RACE reads, TCRdb lists one entry per CDR3 protein and no DNA. Here the sample table reports around 92,000 distinct CDR3 sequences. The CDR3 covers 11 residues. Germline V gene sequence: CDR1 SQVTM, CDR2 ANQGSEA. The sample consisted of naive CXCR3- CD8+ T cells from blood. Noted subset: CD45RO-CCR7+CD27+CD95- naive CD8+ T cells lacking CXCR3 (TNR3-). This clonotype was obtained from a human donor in good health. Some clones in this sample may be carry-over from other donors' samples. The chain carries TRBV29-1 and TRBJ2-1; the TRBD1 assignment by TCRdb is unverifiable without DNA. The CDR3 sequence is CSAFWGNEQFF.